This T cell receptor (beta chain) was observed in a study of blood T cell repertoires in COVID-19. As for the study in general: Researchers got acute and convalescent COVID-19 samples from the United States, Italy and Spain. PBMCs, B-cell-depleted T cells, or T cells provided the cDNA or gDNA that made up the material.

The V gene's germline CDR1 is SGHTA and CDR2 FQGNSA. Germline trimming cut 1 base from V and 0 bases from J; bases unmatched to any gene: 3. CDR3 length: 17 residues. Seattle-derived patients entered the study during active infection and were followed longitudinally. In the authors' workflow: The assay estimated nucleated cells by amplifying reference gene primers. Sequencing was performed with immunoSEQ multiplex PCR; in TCRdb, only in-frame clones are kept and a portion is missing. The D gene and trimming were derived from the DNA, and the V and J assignments and clone size from that table. The sample has fewer than 250,000 clones, 80% to 95% seen once.

Sequences were obtained from peripheral blood. The gene calls are TRBV7-2 and TRBJ1-5; TRBD1 matches 10 bases. The sequence came from a man aged 25 to 45 with COVID-19, enrolled during active disease. The CDR3 DNA reads TGTGCCAGCAGCTTAGTCGGGACAGGGGATAGCAATCAGCCCCAGCATTTT. It is translated as CASSLVGTGDSNQPQHF.